A selection of T cell receptor beta chains follows, all from one sample in a study of graft-versus-host responses after intestinal transplantation. The antigens of these receptors remain unknown. Method: immunoSEQ multiplex PCR; TCRdb's copy keeps in-frame clones and lacks some. The top ten hold approximately 0.11% of the sample, which has around 120,000 clones, just under 95% seen once. This specimen was unstimulated CD4+ T cells sorted from spleen or lymph node cells, taken before intestinal transplant. Receptors were obtained from a human donor who received an intestinal transplant. Each CDR3 is given with its conserved first and last residue. D genes are given only for firm matches. The listing skips clone size in some rows; elsewhere it reads once, few, many or a size class.

D gene: NA
clone size: NA
J gene: TRBJ1-5
V gene: TRBV4-1
CDR3 DNA: TGCGCCAGCACCCCGGGGGTCTGGGGTAGTAATCAGCCCCAGCATTTT
CDR3 protein: CASTPGVWGSNQPQHF

D gene: NA
clone size: NA
J gene: TRBJ1-2
V gene: TRBV9
CDR3 DNA: TGTGCCAGCAGCGTAGACTCCCAGTGGGAGTCCGGTGGCTACACCTTC
CDR3 protein: CASSVDSQWESGGYTF

D gene: NA
clone size: NA
J gene: TRBJ2-7
V gene: TRBV28
CDR3 DNA: TGTGCCACCACTAGGGACGGGTACGAGCAGTACTTC
CDR3 protein: CATTRDGYEQYF

D gene: NA
clone size: NA
J gene: TRBJ2-7
V gene: TRBV30
CDR3 DNA: TGTGCCTGGGAGGGCCTAGCTTACGAGCAGTACTTC
CDR3 protein: CAWEGLAYEQYF

D gene: TRBD2
clone size: NA
J gene: TRBJ2-3
V gene: TRBV19
CDR3 DNA: TGTGCCAGTAGCCGACTAGCGGGTGGGGAAGATACGCAGTATTTT
CDR3 protein: CASSRLAGGEDTQYF

D gene: TRBD2
clone size: once
J gene: TRBJ2-7
V gene: TRBV5-1
CDR3 DNA: TGCGCCAGCAGCTTAAGATCTAGCGGGAGTCTCGAGCAGTACTTC
CDR3 protein: CASSLRSSGSLEQYF

D gene: NA
clone size: NA
J gene: TRBJ2-2
V gene: TRBV9
CDR3 DNA: TGTGCCAGCAGCGTAAGGTCGGGCCTAGCAGGACCCGGGGAGCTGTTTTTT
CDR3 protein: CASSVRSGLAGPGELFF

D gene: NA
clone size: NA
J gene: TRBJ2-2
V gene: TRBV25-1
CDR3 DNA: TGTGCCAGCGCCATTGGGGATAGGGATTCCGGGGAGCTGTTTTTT
CDR3 protein: CASAIGDRDSGELFF

D gene: NA
clone size: NA
J gene: TRBJ1-1
V gene: TRBV7-8
CDR3 DNA: TGTGCCAGCAGCTTAGTTCAGGGCGGAGTGAACACTGAAGCTTTCTTT
CDR3 protein: CASSLVQGGVNTEAFF

D gene: NA
clone size: NA
J gene: TRBJ2-1
V gene: TRBV25-1
CDR3 DNA: TGTGCCAGCAACGCGGCAGGGATCTACAATGAGCAGTTCTTC
CDR3 protein: CASNAAGIYNEQFF

D gene: TRBD2
clone size: once
J gene: TRBJ2-7
V gene: TRBV7-2
CDR3 DNA: TGTGCCAGCAGCTTAGGCCCCATGGGTAGCGGGAGGAAAGCGGAGCAGTACTTC
CDR3 protein: CASSLGPMGSGRKAEQYF

D gene: TRBD2
clone size: NA
J gene: TRBJ2-7
V gene: TRBV6-1
CDR3 DNA: TGTGCCACCCGCTTAGCGGGGGGCGGCTCCTACGAGCAGTACTTC
CDR3 protein: CATRLAGGGSYEQYF

D gene: NA
clone size: NA
J gene: TRBJ1-2
V gene: TRBV30
CDR3 DNA: TGTGCCTGGAGTGTAGCTAGGTCCTTTGGCTACACCTTC
CDR3 protein: CAWSVARSFGYTF

D gene: TRBD2
clone size: NA
J gene: TRBJ2-7
V gene: TRBV5-1
CDR3 DNA: TGCGCCAGCAGCTTTCTAGCGGACTCCTACGAGCAGTACTTC
CDR3 protein: CASSFLADSYEQYF

D gene: TRBD1
clone size: NA
J gene: TRBJ2-5
V gene: TRBV18
CDR3 DNA: TGTGCCAGCTCTACAAGGGGGCTGGAGACCCAGTACTTC
CDR3 protein: CASSTRGLETQYF

D gene: NA
clone size: NA
J gene: TRBJ2-3
V gene: TRBV5-1
CDR3 DNA: TGCGCCAGCAGCTTGGTCCCGAAACCCACAGATACGCAGTATTTT
CDR3 protein: CASSLVPKPTDTQYF

D gene: NA
clone size: NA
J gene: TRBJ1-2
V gene: TRBV6-5
CDR3 DNA: TGTGCCAGCAGAGCCGGGGGCGCCCAATACTTC
CDR3 protein: CASRAGGAQYF

D gene: NA
clone size: NA
J gene: TRBJ2-7
V gene: TRBV30
CDR3 DNA: TGTGCCTGGAGTGATCCGGGACTCTCATACTACGAGCAGTACTTC
CDR3 protein: CAWSDPGLSYYEQYF

D gene: TRBD1
clone size: NA
J gene: TRBJ2-7
V gene: TRBV6-6
CDR3 DNA: TGTGCCAGCAGTTCGAGCAGGGGACAGGGGGAGCAGTACTTC
CDR3 protein: CASSSSRGQGEQYF

D gene: NA
clone size: NA
J gene: TRBJ1-1
V gene: TRBV30
CDR3 DNA: TGTGCCTGGGGTCAAGGGCCCGGCACTGAAGCTTTCTTT
CDR3 protein: CAWGQGPGTEAFF

D gene: NA
clone size: NA
J gene: TRBJ2-1
V gene: TRBV5-4
CDR3 DNA: TGTGCCAGCAGGGGGGGCCCGAGGGATGAGCAGTTCTTC
CDR3 protein: CASRGGPRDEQFF

D gene: NA
clone size: once
J gene: TRBJ2-3
V gene: TRBV9
CDR3 DNA: TGTGCCAGCAGCGCGGGGCAGTCCGTTACAGATACGCAGTATTTT
CDR3 protein: CASSAGQSVTDTQYF

D gene: NA
clone size: few
J gene: TRBJ2-7
V gene: TRBV18
CDR3 DNA: TGTGCCAGCTCACCCCCGGCAGTGACCTACGAGCAGTACTTC
CDR3 protein: CASSPPAVTYEQYF

D gene: NA
clone size: NA
J gene: TRBJ1-2
V gene: TRBV6-6
CDR3 DNA: TGTGCCAGCCGCTCGTCTAACTATGGCTACACCTTC
CDR3 protein: CASRSSNYGYTF

D gene: NA
clone size: NA
J gene: TRBJ1-2
V gene: TRBV5-1
CDR3 DNA: TGCGCCAGCAGCTTGCTACAGGGTGGTGGCTACACCTTC
CDR3 protein: CASSLLQGGGYTF

D gene: TRBD2
clone size: NA
J gene: TRBJ2-7
V gene: TRBV10-3
CDR3 DNA: TGTGCCATCAGTGAGTCTAGCGGGAGTTCCCACGAGCAGTACTTC
CDR3 protein: CAISESSGSSHEQYF

D gene: NA
clone size: NA
J gene: TRBJ2-2
V gene: TRBV5-1
CDR3 DNA: TGCGCCAGCAGCTTGGTGCAGGGGAACACCGGGGAGCTGTTTTTT
CDR3 protein: CASSLVQGNTGELFF

D gene: NA
clone size: NA
J gene: TRBJ2-2
V gene: TRBV2
CDR3 DNA: TGTGCCAGCAGTGAACAGGGGCGGAGGACCGGGGAGCTGTTTTTT
CDR3 protein: CASSEQGRRTGELFF

D gene: TRBD2
clone size: NA
J gene: TRBJ2-2
V gene: TRBV7-9
CDR3 DNA: TGTGCCAGCAGCTTTGGTCGGGGGGTAAGCGGGGAGCTGTTTTTT
CDR3 protein: CASSFGRGVSGELFF

D gene: NA
clone size: NA
J gene: TRBJ2-7
V gene: TRBV7-7
CDR3 DNA: TGTGCTAGCAGCCACAGATGTTACAAGCAGTACTTC
CDR3 protein: CASSHRCYKQYF

D gene: TRBD1
clone size: NA
J gene: TRBJ2-2
V gene: TRBV19
CDR3 DNA: TGTGCCAGTAAATACAGGGGGACCGGGGAGCTGTTTTTT
CDR3 protein: CASKYRGTGELFF

D gene: NA
clone size: NA
J gene: TRBJ1-2
V gene: TRBV28
CDR3 DNA: TGTGCCAGCAGCTACGGAGCGGGGGGCTATGGCTACACCTTC
CDR3 protein: CASSYGAGGYGYTF

D gene: TRBD2
clone size: NA
J gene: TRBJ2-1
V gene: TRBV6-4
CDR3 DNA: TGTGCCAGCAGTGACCTTGCTAGCGGCCTGGATGAGCAGTTCTTC
CDR3 protein: CASSDLASGLDEQFF

D gene: NA
clone size: NA
J gene: TRBJ1-3
V gene: TRBV28
CDR3 DNA: TGTGCCAGCAGTCGTCGATTCTCTGGAAACACCATATATTTT
CDR3 protein: CASSRRFSGNTIYF

D gene: NA
clone size: NA
J gene: TRBJ2-7
V gene: TRBV25-1
CDR3 DNA: TGTGCCAGCAGTCGTACAGGGATTCCCGAGCAGTACTTC
CDR3 protein: CASSRTGIPEQYF

D gene: NA
clone size: once
J gene: TRBJ1-1
V gene: TRBV11-2
CDR3 DNA: TGTGCCAGCAGCTTAGATCGGGGGGCTGAAGCTTTCTTT
CDR3 protein: CASSLDRGAEAFF

D gene: NA
clone size: once
J gene: TRBJ2-7
V gene: TRBV27
CDR3 DNA: TGTGCCAGCAGTTTAAGAGAGTCCTACGAGCAGTACTTC
CDR3 protein: CASSLRESYEQYF

D gene: NA
clone size: once
J gene: TRBJ2-3
V gene: TRBV6-6
CDR3 DNA: TGTGCCAGCAGTCCACGGACAAGCGGGACGCAGTATTTT
CDR3 protein: CASSPRTSGTQYF

D gene: NA
clone size: NA
J gene: TRBJ2-7
V gene: TRBV5-4
CDR3 DNA: TGTGCCAGCAGCTTGGCCCCGGGACTGGGGACCCTATCCTACGAGCAGTACTTC
CDR3 protein: CASSLAPGLGTLSYEQYF

D gene: TRBD2
clone size: NA
J gene: TRBJ2-7
V gene: TRBV5-1
CDR3 DNA: TGCGCCAGCAGCTTCGGCGGGGTGCGGGCGGGAGGTAGCGACGAGCAGTACTTC
CDR3 protein: CASSFGGVRAGGSDEQYF

D gene: TRBD2
clone size: NA
J gene: TRBJ2-3
V gene: TRBV19
CDR3 DNA: TGTGCCAGTAGTGCAAAGGGACTAGCCCGAAGCACAGATACGCAGTATTTT
CDR3 protein: CASSAKGLARSTDTQYF

D gene: TRBD2
clone size: NA
J gene: TRBJ2-7
V gene: TRBV2
CDR3 DNA: TGTGCCAGCAGAGCCGGGACTAGCGTCTCCTACGAGCAGTACTTC
CDR3 protein: CASRAGTSVSYEQYF

D gene: TRBD2
clone size: NA
J gene: TRBJ2-1
V gene: TRBV6-1
CDR3 DNA: TGTGCCAGCAGACCGCGGGAGGGCCCGGGGGAGCAGTTCTTC
CDR3 protein: CASRPREGPGEQFF

D gene: NA
clone size: NA
J gene: TRBJ2-5
V gene: TRBV7-7
CDR3 DNA: TGTGCTAGCAGCTTAGCCTTAAAAGAGACCCAGTACTTC
CDR3 protein: CASSLALKETQYF

D gene: TRBD1
clone size: NA
J gene: TRBJ2-7
V gene: TRBV19
CDR3 DNA: TGTGCCAGTAGTATCCAGGGGGCGTACGAGCAGTACTTC
CDR3 protein: CASSIQGAYEQYF

D gene: NA
clone size: NA
J gene: TRBJ2-1
V gene: TRBV6-5
CDR3 DNA: TGTGTCTCATCCGGGGACCGCTTTAGTGAGCAGTTCTTC
CDR3 protein: CVSSGDRFSEQFF

D gene: NA
clone size: NA
J gene: TRBJ2-1
V gene: TRBV4-2
CDR3 DNA: TGTGCCAGCAGCAAAGACACGGGACCATTTTACAATGAGCAGTTCTTC
CDR3 protein: CASSKDTGPFYNEQFF

D gene: NA
clone size: NA
J gene: TRBJ1-5
V gene: TRBV15
CDR3 DNA: TGTGCCACCAGTGGAACCCAGGGAGGGAATCAGCCCCAGCATTTT
CDR3 protein: CATSGTQGGNQPQHF

D gene: NA
clone size: once
J gene: TRBJ2-5
V gene: TRBV10-1
CDR3 DNA: TGCGCCAGCAGTGAAATTGGAGGGGAGACCCAGTACTTC
CDR3 protein: CASSEIGGETQYF

D gene: NA
clone size: NA
J gene: TRBJ2-2
V gene: TRBV29-1
CDR3 DNA: TGCAGCGTGGGGGGCGGCACAGGGCGGGACACCGGGGAGCTGTTTTTT
CDR3 protein: CSVGGGTGRDTGELFF

D gene: NA
clone size: NA
J gene: TRBJ2-7
V gene: TRBV30
CDR3 DNA: TGTGCCTGGGGCAGGGTCTACGAGCAGTACTTC
CDR3 protein: CAWGRVYEQYF